The 9 T cell receptor beta chains below come from one sample, sequenced in a study of T cells in localized non-small cell lung cancer. Profiling relied on immunoSEQ multiplex PCR, and the TCRdb table lists in-frame clones only, not all of them. The sample has about 48,000 clones; approximately 75% are singletons. The sample here was peripheral blood, taken before any cancer treatment. These receptors originate from a man aged 40-75 years with stage I squamous cell lung carcinoma.

This chain uses TRBV6-5 with TRBJ2-7, with 8 bases lining up with TRBD1. V lost 8 bases, J lost 6 bases, and 12 bases stayed unmatched. Germline V gives CDR1 MNHEY, CDR2 SVGAGI. The CDR3 covers 14 residues. The CDR3 DNA is TGTGCCAGCCATCGGGTCACAGGGGGAGCCGAGCAGTACTTC. This sequence encodes CASHRVTGGAEQYF.

The CDR3 region has the DNA TGTGCCAGCAGTGACTGGGGACGCAGCACAGATACGCAGTATTTT. It is translated as CASSDWGRSTDTQYF. The J gene is TRBJ2-3, the V gene TRBV2; perhaps D is TRBD1 or TRBD2 (5 bases each). Germline-derived CDR1 and CDR2 are SNHLY and FYNNEI. CDR3 length: 15 residues. V lost 3 bases to trimming and J lost 0 bases, with 10 bases between them.

The rearrangement links TRBV7-2 to TRBJ1-3; D is unclear. The CDR3 spans 15 residues. CDR1 is SGHTA, CDR2 FQGNSA, per germline. V lost 1 base to trimming and J lost 3 bases, with 10 bases between them. The CDR3 coding sequence is TGTGCCAGCAGCTTAGATCCGGGTCTTGGAAACACCATATATTTT. It codes for CASSLDPGLGNTIYF.

The rearrangement uses TRBV10-3 and TRBJ2-7; perhaps TRBD1 as D (5 bases). Per germline, CDR1 ENHRY and CDR2 SYGVKD. Trimming took 7 bases from V and 2 from J, leaving 12 bases between them. The CDR3 runs to 13 residues. The CDR3 DNA sequence: TGTGCCATCAATCAGGGTGGGACCTACGAGCAGTACTTC. The encoded protein is CAINQGGTYEQYF.

The rearrangement joins TRBV14 to TRBJ1-6; 7 bases match TRBD1. The CDR3 runs 15 residues. Germline lookup yields CDR1 SGHDN and CDR2 FVKESK. Unmatched junction bases numbered 7, after V lost 2 bases and J lost 9 bases. The CDR3 here is CASSQWAQGGSPLHF. The CDR3 DNA sequence: TGTGCCAGCAGCCAATGGGCGCAGGGGGGTTCACCCCTCCACTTT.

J is TRBJ2-2 and V is TRBV28; the D gene is possibly TRBD1 (6 bases). V was pared by 4 bases and J by 3 bases, with 6 bases between. The CDR3 loop spans 13 amino acids. Germline assignment: CDR1 MDHEN and CDR2 SYDVKM. CDR3 DNA: TGTGCCAGCAGTTGGACAGACACCGGGGAGCTGTTTTTT. Its translation is CASSWTDTGELFF.

This clone appeared once. The genes are TRBV29-1 and TRBJ1-5; TRBD1 is a possible D gene (6 bases). Trimming stripped 2 bases from V and 6 bases from J, with 11 bases between. This CDR3 is built from 13 residues. CDR1 and CDR2 (germline): SQVTM, ANQGSEA. CDR3 DNA: TGCAGCGTTGAACAAGGGGGTGGTCAGCCCCAGCATTTT. It is translated as CSVEQGGGQPQHF.

The V call is TRBV4-3, the J call TRBJ1-2, with D tentatively TRBD1 (5 bases). The V gene's germline CDR1 is LGHNA and CDR2 YSLEER. V was trimmed by 4 bases and J by 5 bases, leaving 17 bases between them. The CDR3 length is 15 residues. The CDR3 here is CASSPNSDRAYGYTF. CDR3 DNA: TGCGCCAGCAGCCCGAACTCCGACAGAGCTTATGGCTACACCTTC.

This sequence joins TRBV4-1 and TRBJ2-1; 13 positions agree with TRBD2. CDR1 and CDR2 from the germline V gene are MGHRA and YSYEKL. This CDR3 has 16 amino acids. With 0 bases clipped from V and 9 bases from J, the junction kept 5 bases outside the gene matches. CDR3 sequence: CASSQEGLAGLGEQFF. DNA of the CDR3: TGCGCCAGCAGCCAAGAGGGACTAGCGGGGTTAGGTGAGCAGTTCTTC.